These 9 T cell receptor beta chains share one sample of origin, sequenced in a study of human T cells and chemical hapten exposure. Specified time point: pre-sensitization, week 0. Treatment denoted: therapeutic diphenylcyclopropenone sensitization with weekly scalp DPC. TCRdb analysed the RACE reads with MiXCR anew, one entry per CDR3 protein. This sample yields 300,000 to 450,000 distinct CDR3 sequences, of which approximately 5.8% are seen a single time; about 8.2% belongs to the top ten. The material was whole blood, obtained in connection with sensitization to the hapten diphenylcyclopropenone (DPC). The receptors were gathered from a woman under 30 with alopecia areata. Some clones in this sample may be carry-over from other donors' samples.

This clonotype appeared many times. The CDR3 sequence is CASSLGTSGDGEEQYF. Written as DNA, the CDR3 is TGTGCCAGCAGCTTAGGGACTAGCGGCGATGGGGAGGAGCAGTACTTC. The gene calls are TRBV13 and TRBJ2-7, with 9 bases fitting TRBD2. The CDR3 is 16 residues long. Germline V gene data show CDR1 as PRHDT and CDR2 as FYEKMQ (reference sequence). The junction had 10 bases not matched to a gene; V was cut back by 0 bases and J by 7 bases.

This clonotype was counted many times. The rearrangement links TRBV20-1 to TRBJ2-3, with a tentative D call TRBD2 (5 bases). Germline CDR1 is DFQATT and CDR2 is SNEGSKA (reference sequence). There are 13 residues in the CDR3. V lost 5 bases, J lost 6 bases, and 15 bases lay in between. Here the CDR3 DNA reads TGCAGTGCTTGGGGATCTAGCTCGGATACGCAGTATTTT. Protein product: CSAWGSSSDTQYF.

This clonotype was counted a few times. This chain joins TRBV12-3 or TRBV12-4 and TRBJ2-3; D gene uncertain. The CDR3 has 14 residues. Deletions cut 4 bases from V and 2 bases from J, with 10 bases between. The CDR3, as DNA: TGTGCCAGCAGTTCTCGGGCCTTCACAGATACGCAGTATTTT. Translation: CASSSRAFTDTQYF.

In this sample, this clonotype turned up many times. V and J are TRBV5-5 and TRBJ1-6; possible D gene TRBD1, 5 bases. The germline V gene encodes CDR1 SGHKS and CDR2 YYEKEE (reference sequence). This CDR3 spans 13 amino acids. V gave up 2 bases and J gave up 7 bases, with 7 bases separating them. The CDR3 sequence is CASSFNRNSPLHF. Written as DNA, the CDR3 is TGTGCCAGCAGCTTTAACAGGAATTCACCCCTCCACTTT.

There are many counts of this clonotype. V and J are TRBV4-2 and TRBJ2-5; 11 bases agree with TRBD2. The CDR3 length is 16 residues. V dropped 4 bases and J dropped 5; count of bases not matched to a gene: 9. Germline values: CDR1 LGHNA, CDR2 YNFKEQ. The CDR3, as DNA: TGTGCCAGCAGCCCTGAGACTAGCGGGGCGGGGGAGACCCAGTACTTC. Translated, it gives CASSPETSGAGETQYF.

This clonotype showed up many times. CDR3 nucleotide sequence: TGTGCCAGCAGTTCTGTCCGAGCAGACCTCCTAAATTCACCCCTCCACTTT. It codes for CASSSVRADLLNSPLHF. V and J are TRBV6-2 or TRBV6-3 and TRBJ1-6; no reliable D call. V was shortened by 4 bases and J by 7 bases, with 20 bases between the two germline ends. The CDR3 contains 17 residues. Germline lookup yields CDR1 MNHEY and CDR2 SVGEGT.

This clonotype came up many times. The chain joins TRBV27 to TRBJ2-7; tentatively, D is TRBD2 (6 bases). V was shortened by 5 bases and J by 8 bases, with 16 bases between the two germline ends. The CDR3 has 13 residues. Germline CDR1 is MNHEY and CDR2 is SMNVEV (reference sequence). DNA for the CDR3: TGTGCCAGCAGTATAGGAGGCGGGATCCAGCAGTACTTC. Its translation: CASSIGGGIQQYF.

This clonotype was counted at least ten times. The genes are TRBV10-3 and TRBJ1-5, with D tentatively TRBD1 (6 bases). In germline, CDR1 is ENHRY, CDR2 SYGVKD. This CDR3 is built from 14 residues. V was pared by 8 bases and J by 7 bases, with 18 bases between. The CDR3 nucleotides are TGTGCCATCGGACATACAGGGAAGGGCCAGCCCCAGCATTTT. Its translation: CAIGHTGKGQPQHF.

This clonotype was observed many times. The V and J genes are TRBV2 and TRBJ2-7, with no clear D. V was trimmed by 1 base and J by 4 bases, leaving 5 bases between them. The germline gives CDR1 SNHLY, CDR2 FYNNEI. The CDR3 is made up of 12 amino acids. This CDR3 reads CASSEGRYEQYF. In DNA, the CDR3 is TGTGCCAGCAGTGAAGGTCGGTACGAGCAGTACTTC.